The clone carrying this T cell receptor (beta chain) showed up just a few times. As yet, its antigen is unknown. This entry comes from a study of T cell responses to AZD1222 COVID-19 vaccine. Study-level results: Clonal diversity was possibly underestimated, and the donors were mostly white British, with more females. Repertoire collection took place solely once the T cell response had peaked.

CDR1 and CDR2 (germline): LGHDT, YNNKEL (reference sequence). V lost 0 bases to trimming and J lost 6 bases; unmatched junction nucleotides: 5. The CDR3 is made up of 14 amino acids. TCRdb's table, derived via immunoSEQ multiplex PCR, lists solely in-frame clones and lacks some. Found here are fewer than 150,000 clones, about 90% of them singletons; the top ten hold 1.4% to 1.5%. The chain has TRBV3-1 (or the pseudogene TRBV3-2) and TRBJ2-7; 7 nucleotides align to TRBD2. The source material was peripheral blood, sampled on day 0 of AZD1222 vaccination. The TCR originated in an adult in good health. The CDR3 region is CASSQDGLGGEQYF. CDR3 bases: TGTGCCAGCAGCCAAGATGGACTAGGAGGCGAGCAGTACTTC.